This T cell receptor beta chain is from a study of stem cell transplantation in POMP-related autoinflammatory disease. Turning to the study itself: The study hypothesized thymoproteasome defects skew the TRB repertoire via impaired CD8+ selection. Pre-transplant patients had naive-skewed CD4+ T cells and few CD8+ T cells. General observations from the study: Fewer unique TRB V-J gene pairings were identified in patients with PRAID. A trend toward lower repertoire diversity and greater clonality appeared in every analyzed T-cell subset of PRAID patients.

This clone was recorded only once. Its cognate antigen is unknown. Only in-frame clones appear in the TCRdb table, and some are missing; sequencing was by immunoSEQ multiplex PCR. The data contain around 11,000 clones, about 87% of them singletons. PRAID featured prominent immunodeficiency. The germline V and J ends were trimmed by 8 bases and 4 bases, with 14 bases remaining between them. The length of the CDR3 is 13 residues. Looked up from germline, CDR1 is LNHDA and CDR2 is SQIVND (reference sequence). The chain has TRBV19 and TRBJ1-1; D remains ambiguous. The sample consisted of CD8+ T cells from PBMCs, taken before stem cell transplantation. This TCR came from a human donor with POMP-related autoinflammation and immune dysregulation (PRAID). The CDR3 nucleotides read TGTGCCAGTCACCCTCCCCCGGGCACTGAAGCTTTCTTT. Its translation is CASHPPPGTEAFF.